This TCR beta chain was retrieved from a study of cytomegalovirus exposure and HLA in healthy donors. V was pared by 1 base and J by 7 bases, with 16 bases between. The CDR3 loop spans 15 amino acids. Per the germline V gene, CDR1 is SGHNT and CDR2 is YENEEA. PCR was performed using 60 Vbeta and 13 Jbeta primers. Sequencing used immunoSEQ multiplex PCR; TCRdb keeps in-frame clones, though not all of them. The table has about 140,000 clones, about 66% seen once. Healthy bone marrow donors made up the cohort. Donors showed nominal health when sampled, although they likely had unrecorded immune exposures. A word on this clone: Its antigen is unidentified.

Study-level points and caveats: A later analysis showed that HLA-associated TCR beta chains had undergone more clonal expansion than equally common others.

The TCR was taken from a human donor in good health. Sequencing used PBMCs. The chain employs TRBV11-3 and TRBJ1-1; D remains unclear. The CDR3 sequence: CASSLGWTPRGEAFF. The CDR3 DNA follows: TGTGCCAGCAGCTTAGGGTGGACCCCGCGGGGTGAAGCTTTCTTT.